Shown below are 32 T cell receptor beta chains from a single sample sequenced in a study of PD-1 blockade in mismatch repair-deficient tumors. Libraries were prepared by immunoSEQ multiplex PCR; TCRdb keeps only in-frame clonotypes and omits some of them. The sample contains around 120,000 clones, about 86% of which appear only once. The material sequenced was peripheral blood, taken 44 weeks after starting pembrolizumab. All receptors derive from an adult with mismatch repair-deficient cancer.

V is TRBV28 and J is TRBJ2-1, with TRBD2 as a possible D gene (7 bases). The CDR3 sequence is 19 residues long. The germline V gene encodes CDR1 MDHEN and CDR2 SYDVKM. Trimming cost V 2 bases and J 8 bases, with 28 bases left between them. This CDR3 is CASSLLRADGAGRGYEQFF. CDR3 nucleotide sequence: TGTGCCAGCAGTTTACTCCGGGCAGACGGGGCAGGGAGGGGGTATGAGCAGTTCTTC. Variable domain in full (rest from reference TRBV28 and TRBJ2-1): DVKVTQSSRYLVKRTGEKVFLECVQDMDHENMFWYRQDPGLGLRLIYFSYDVKMKEKGDIPEGYSVSREKKERFSLILESASTNQTSMYLCASSLLRADGAGRGYEQFFGPGTRLTVL.

In its sample, this clone was seen once. The chain is built from TRBV30 and TRBJ1-5; D unclear. Germline-derived CDR1 and CDR2 are GTSNPN and SVGIG (reference sequence). The CDR3 spans 14 residues. Between the trimmed V and J ends, which lost 3 bases and 3 bases, there was a span of 12 bases. The CDR3 nucleotides are TGTGCCTGGAGCCGCGGCAGAACCAATCAGCCCCAGCATTTT. As protein: CAWSRGRTNQPQHF.

The gene calls are TRBV7-9 and TRBJ1-4; tentative D call: TRBD1 (6 bases). Trimming shortened V by 7 bases and J by 0 bases, and 18 bases separated the two germline ends. The CDR3 is made up of 17 amino acids. The V gene's germline CDR1 is SEHNR and CDR2 FQNEAQ (reference sequence). CDR3 sequence reads: CASTLLGGPATNEKLFF. The DNA for the CDR3 is TGTGCCAGCACCCTTTTGGGGGGGCCGGCAACTAATGAAAAACTGTTTTTT.

CDR3 nucleotide sequence: TGTGCCAGCAGTTTTCGGACAGGTGTTGAGACCCAGTACTTC. It encodes CASSFRTGVETQYF. This sequence joins TRBV28 and TRBJ2-5, with 7 bases fitting TRBD1. V shed 3 bases, J shed 5 bases, and the junction held 6 bases outside the gene matches. Per germline, CDR1 MDHEN and CDR2 SYDVKM. CDR3 length equals 14 residues.

The rearrangement uses TRBV7-2 and TRBJ2-2; D gene unclear. The CDR3 runs to 13 residues. The germline V gene has CDR1 SGHTA and CDR2 FQGNSA. Between the trimmed V and J ends, which lost 8 bases and 1 base, there was a span of 8 bases. The CDR3 DNA reads as TGTGCCAGCGGCGGATTGAACACCGGGGAGCTGTTTTTT. Encoded protein: CASGGLNTGELFF.

This clone has just one count. CDR3 sequence reads: CASSTGSAFF. The CDR3 DNA follows: TGTGCCAGCAGCACAGGGAGTGCTTTCTTT. This chain uses TRBV2 with TRBJ1-1; D is perhaps TRBD1 (6 bases). This CDR3 is 10 amino acids long. V was trimmed by 6 bases and J by 11 bases, leaving 10 bases between them. CDR1 and CDR2 (germline): SNHLY, FYNNEI.

The gene calls are TRBV30 and TRBJ2-2, with D unresolved. This CDR3 has 13 residues. Germline V lookup: CDR1 GTSNPN, CDR2 SVGIG (reference sequence). Trimming left V 6 bases short and J 0 bases short, with 8 bases between. The CDR3 here is CACTKANTGELFF. The DNA for the CDR3 is TGTGCCTGCACAAAAGCGAACACCGGGGAGCTGTTTTTT.

This chain links TRBV11-2 with TRBJ2-2; weak D call: TRBD2 (7 bases). This CDR3 is 17 amino acids long. With 3 bases removed from V and 4 bases from J, the gap between germline ends came to 18 bases. Looked up from germline, CDR1 is SGHAT and CDR2 is FQNNGV. The CDR3 protein is CASSLGLRGGGTGELFF. DNA of the CDR3: TGTGCCAGCAGCTTGGGACTCAGGGGAGGGGGCACCGGGGAGCTGTTTTTT.

The chain joins TRBV7-9 to TRBJ1-1; 8 bases fit TRBD1. The CDR3 runs to 14 residues. Trimming cost V 5 bases and J 2 bases; bases outside gene matches: 4. The germline CDR1 and CDR2 sequences are SEHNR and FQNEAQ (reference sequence). The CDR3 DNA follows: TGTGCCAGCAGCCAACAGGGGGGAAACACTGAAGCTTTCTTT. Its translation: CASSQQGGNTEAFF.

The chain is built from TRBV6-6 and TRBJ1-5; D unresolved. From germline, CDR1 is MNHNY and CDR2 SVGAGI (reference sequence). This CDR3 region has 13 residues. V was trimmed by 6 bases and J by 12 bases, leaving 18 bases between them. The CDR3 is CASSHETLRIQHF. The CDR3 DNA reads TGTGCCAGCAGCCACGAAACCCTCAGGATCCAGCATTTT.

This clone appeared once. The genes are TRBV13 and TRBJ2-3; 7 bases map to TRBD2. CDR1 PRHDT and CDR2 FYEKMQ come from the germline V gene (reference sequence). There are 18 residues in the CDR3. J was trimmed by 3 bases and V by 0 bases; bases with no gene match: 12. The CDR3 reads CASSLGLGSGGLTDTQYF. The CDR3 nucleotides are TGTGCCAGCAGCTTAGGCCTCGGATCGGGAGGTCTTACAGATACGCAGTATTTT.

This clone was seen more than once but under ten times. V gene TRBV5-4 combines with J gene TRBJ1-4; no clear D gene. The CDR3 consists of 14 residues. V was clipped by 4 bases and J by 2 bases, with 9 bases between them. In germline, CDR1 is SGHNT, CDR2 YYREEE (reference sequence). CDR3 sequence (DNA): TGTGCCAGCAGCCGCTTCGGCACTAATGAAAAACTGTTTTTT. It specifies CASSRFGTNEKLFF. The whole variable domain, filled in from reference TRBV5-4 and TRBJ1-4, reads ETGVTQSPTHLIKTRGQQVTLRCSSQSGHNTVSWYQQALGQGPQFIFQYYREEENGRGNFPPRFSGLQFPNYSSELNVNALELDDSALYLCASSRFGTNEKLFFGSGTQLSVL.

The V gene is TRBV11-2, the J gene TRBJ1-2; no reliable D call. Germline V gene sequence: CDR1 SGHAT, CDR2 FQNNGV. V was trimmed by 1 base and J by 8 bases, leaving 11 bases between them. There are 13 residues in the CDR3. This chain's CDR3 is CASSLGNKGGYTF. DNA for the CDR3: TGTGCCAGCAGCTTAGGGAACAAAGGAGGCTACACCTTC. The entire variable domain, with the rest obtained from reference TRBV11-2 and TRBJ1-2, is as follows: EAGVAQSPRYKIIEKRQSVAFWCNPISGHATLYWYQQILGQGPKLLIQFQNNGVVDDSQLPKDRFSAERLKGVDSTLKIQPAKLEDSAVYLCASSLGNKGGYTFGSGTRLTVV.

The J gene is TRBJ2-3, the V gene TRBV5-4; perhaps TRBD2 as D (6 bases). This CDR3 spans 16 amino acids. Trimming took 3 bases from V and 0 from J, leaving 14 bases between them. Germline CDR1 is SGHNT and CDR2 is YYREEE (reference sequence). The DNA of the CDR3 is TGTGCCAGCAGCTCCAAGCGGGCGACAAGCACAGATACGCAGTATTTT. As protein: CASSSKRATSTDTQYF.

The chain is built from TRBV12-5 and TRBJ2-1, with TRBD2 matching 7 bases. V dropped 5 bases and J dropped 0; count of bases not matched to a gene: 4. Germline V gene lookup returns CDR1 LGHNT and CDR2 FRNRAP. The CDR3 is 15 amino acids. As DNA, the CDR3 is TGTGCTAGTGGTGTCGGGGGGAGCTCCTACAATGAGCAGTTCTTC. Encoded protein: CASGVGGSSYNEQFF.

This sequence joins TRBV28 and TRBJ2-3; no definite D call. Germline values: CDR1 MDHEN, CDR2 SYDVKM. The V gene lost 2 bases and the J gene lost 5 bases, with 2 bases spanning the gap. The CDR3 length is 11 residues. As DNA, the CDR3 is TGTGCCAGCAGTTTAGGAGATACGCAGTATTTT. Protein: CASSLGDTQYF.

The chain has TRBV5-6 and TRBJ2-1; 7 bases are a match to TRBD2. The CDR3 sequence is 16 residues long. V trimming: 0 bases; J trimming: 2 bases; junction bases outside the gene matches: 5. Germline loops: CDR1 SGHDT, CDR2 YYEEEE. The CDR3 region has the DNA TGTGCCAGCAGCTTGGCTTGGCTAGCGGCCTACAATGAGCAGTTCTTC. Amino acids: CASSLAWLAAYNEQFF.

V usage is TRBV2 and J usage is TRBJ2-5; TRBD2 matches at 11 bases. Germline-derived CDR1 and CDR2 are SNHLY and FYNNEI. CDR3 size: 14 residues. V shed 5 bases and J 4 bases; nucleotides not matched to a gene: 3. The CDR3 region is CASSRSGGGETQYF. In DNA, the CDR3 is TGTGCCAGCAGTCGTAGCGGGGGGGGAGAGACCCAGTACTTC.

The gene calls are TRBV30 and TRBJ2-7; weak D call: TRBD1 (6 bases). CDR1 is GTSNPN and CDR2 is SVGIG in the germline V gene (reference sequence). Trimming left V 1 base short and J 2 bases short, with 9 bases between. There are 13 residues in the CDR3. The CDR3 nucleotides are TGTGCCTGGAGTGCGCAGGGGACCTACGAGCAGTACTTC. It is translated as CAWSAQGTYEQYF.

V is TRBV5-1 and J is TRBJ2-3; D is possibly TRBD2 (6 bases). Trimming removed 5 bases at V and 4 bases at J, with 17 bases between. Per germline, CDR1 SGHRS and CDR2 YFSETQ. The CDR3 has 15 amino acids. The CDR3 sequence: CASSLSGLISDTQYF. CDR3 nucleotides: TGCGCCAGCAGTTTAAGCGGGCTGATTTCAGATACGCAGTATTTT.

The chain recombines TRBV6-1 with TRBJ2-6, with D possibly matching TRBD2 (6 bases). The CDR3 consists of 15 residues. The V end was cut by 6 bases, the J end by 4 bases, with 13 bases between. Germline-derived CDR1 and CDR2 are MNHNS and SASEGT. The CDR3 nucleotides read TGTGCCAGCAGCGAGCGGGTCGGCGGGGCCAACGTCCTGACTTTC. Its protein product is CASSERVGGANVLTF.

The V call is TRBV5-1, the J call TRBJ2-2, with 10 positions matching TRBD1. Losses at the gene ends were 2 bases for V and 7 bases for J; bases not matched to a gene: 2. Germline loops: CDR1 SGHRS, CDR2 YFSETQ. The length of the CDR3 is 14 residues. The CDR3 nucleotides read TGCGCCAGCAGCTTCGGACAGGGGGGCGGGGAGCTGTTTTTT. Its protein is CASSFGQGGGELFF.

V gene TRBV12-5 combines with J gene TRBJ2-2, with D perhaps TRBD2 (5 bases). This CDR3 comprises 14 residues. V lost 6 bases to trimming and J lost 4 bases, with 12 bases between them. The V gene's germline CDR1 is LGHNT and CDR2 FRNRAP. CDR3 sequence reads: CASGPEGATGELFF. The CDR3, as DNA: TGTGCTAGTGGCCCCGAGGGCGCCACCGGGGAGCTGTTTTTT.

V gene TRBV7-9 combines with J gene TRBJ2-7; D unclear. The V and J ends lost 4 bases and 10 bases respectively, with 14 bases between them. This CDR3 has 12 amino acids. Germline V CDR1 and CDR2: SEHNR, FQNEAQ (reference sequence). The CDR3 is CASSSSPAGQYF. The CDR3 coding sequence is TGTGCCAGCAGCTCAAGTCCGGCAGGACAGTACTTC.

This CDR3 is CASRAGTSSSYNEQFF. In nucleotides, the CDR3 is TGTGCCAGCAGGGCCGGGACTTCGAGCTCCTACAATGAGCAGTTCTTC. The chain recombines TRBV5-4 with TRBJ2-1, with a possible D match to TRBD2 (6 bases). Between the trimmed V and J ends, which lost 5 bases and 0 bases, there was a span of 15 bases. Per the germline V gene, CDR1 is SGHNT and CDR2 is YYREEE (reference sequence). The CDR3 contains 16 residues.

J is TRBJ2-7 and V is TRBV7-2; D may be TRBD1 (5 bases). Trimming removed 1 base at V and 4 bases at J, with 23 bases between. In germline, CDR1 is SGHTA, CDR2 FQGNSA. The CDR3 extends over 18 amino acids. The CDR3 sequence is CASSLVRLNWGPLYEQYF. CDR3 bases: TGTGCCAGCAGCTTAGTACGGCTAAATTGGGGCCCCTTGTACGAGCAGTACTTC.

V and J are TRBV7-2 and TRBJ1-5; 10 positions match TRBD1. Trimming removed 0 bases from V and 0 bases from J; junction bases left unmatched: 5. Germline-derived CDR1 and CDR2 are SGHTA and FQGNSA. The CDR3 length is 18 residues. DNA for the CDR3: TGTGCCAGCAGCTTAGCCCCGACAGGGGGCCTTAGCAATCAGCCCCAGCATTTT. Its protein is CASSLAPTGGLSNQPQHF.

V gene TRBV10-3 combines with J gene TRBJ2-3; a possible D gene is TRBD1 (6 bases). The ends were cut back, 8 bases at V and 3 bases at J, with 15 bases in the middle. The germline CDR1 and CDR2 sequences are ENHRY and SYGVKD. The CDR3 totals 14 residues. CDR3 amino acids: CAIRRGNLTDTQYF. CDR3 DNA sequence: TGTGCCATCCGAAGGGGGAATCTTACAGATACGCAGTATTTT.

The rearrangement joins TRBV5-6 to TRBJ1-1, with a weak D call TRBD1 (5 bases). Germline V CDR1 and CDR2: SGHDT, YYEEEE. This CDR3 has 15 amino acids. The V end was cut by 6 bases, the J end by 1 base, with 16 bases between. This CDR3 reads CASMGQGFGNTEAFF. The CDR3 coding sequence is TGTGCCAGCATGGGTCAGGGATTTGGGAACACTGAAGCTTTCTTT.

Written as DNA, the CDR3 is TGTGCCAGTAGTATCGGACTAGGAAACACCGGGGAGCTGTTTTTT. This sequence encodes CASSIGLGNTGELFF. The chain links TRBV19 to TRBJ2-2, with 7 bases matching TRBD2. The CDR3 runs 15 residues. Germline CDR1 reads LNHDA; CDR2 reads SQIVND (reference sequence). Trimming at V came to 3 bases and at J to 2 bases, leaving 3 bases not matched to a gene.

V usage is TRBV5-1 and J usage is TRBJ2-1; no reliable D call. Germline CDR1 reads SGHRS; CDR2 reads YFSETQ. Trimming left V 6 bases short and J 7 bases short, with 14 bases between. The length of the CDR3 is 13 residues. CDR3 protein: CASKVVSENEQFF. As DNA, the CDR3 is TGCGCCAGCAAAGTGGTCAGTGAGAATGAGCAGTTCTTC.

V and J are TRBV7-2 and TRBJ2-3; TRBD2 matches at 8 bases. The germline V gene has CDR1 SGHTA and CDR2 FQGNSA. V lost 0 bases, J lost 2 bases, and 4 bases stayed unmatched. CDR3 length: 16 amino acids. In DNA, the CDR3 is TGTGCCAGCAGCTTAGCAGCGGGAGTGATCACAGATACGCAGTATTTT. This sequence encodes CASSLAAGVITDTQYF.